Here is one TCR beta chain with its context. Germline trimming cut 4 bases from V and 7 bases from J; bases unmatched to any gene: 3. Germline-derived CDR1 and CDR2 are SGHAT and FQNNGV. The CDR3 covers 12 residues. PBMCs were derived from 7.5 to 10 ml fresh peripheral blood. This sample was taken from a study of T cells in Graves' hyperthyroidism and ophthalmopathy. RNA transcripts gave rise to amplified TCR beta CDR3 regions. The HTBI primer set served for first-round RT-PCR of the TCR CDR3. TCRdb recomputed calls from the multiplex PCR reads with MiXCR, one row per CDR3 protein. There are approximately 610,000 distinct CDR3 sequences in the sample; approximately 15% occur only once, and roughly 18% lies in the top ten.

Sequences were obtained from blood. The clonotype was recovered from a woman between 18 and 29 years old with Graves' hyperthyroidism. The genes are TRBV11-2 and TRBJ2-7; 8 positions match TRBD1. CDR3 coding DNA: TGTGCCAGCAGCTCAGGGGGCTGGGAGCAGTACTTC. This translates into CASSSGGWEQYF.